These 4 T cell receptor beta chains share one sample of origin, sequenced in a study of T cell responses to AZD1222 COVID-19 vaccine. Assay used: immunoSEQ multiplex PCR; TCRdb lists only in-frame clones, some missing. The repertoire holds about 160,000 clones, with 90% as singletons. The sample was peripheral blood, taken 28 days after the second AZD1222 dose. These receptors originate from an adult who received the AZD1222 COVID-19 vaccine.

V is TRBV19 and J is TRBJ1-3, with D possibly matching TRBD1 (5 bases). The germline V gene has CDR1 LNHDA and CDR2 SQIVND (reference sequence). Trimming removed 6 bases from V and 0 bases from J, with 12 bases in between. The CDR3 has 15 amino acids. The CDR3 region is CASSSGQLSGNTIYF. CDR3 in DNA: TGTGCCAGTAGCTCGGGGCAGCTCTCTGGAAACACCATATATTTT.

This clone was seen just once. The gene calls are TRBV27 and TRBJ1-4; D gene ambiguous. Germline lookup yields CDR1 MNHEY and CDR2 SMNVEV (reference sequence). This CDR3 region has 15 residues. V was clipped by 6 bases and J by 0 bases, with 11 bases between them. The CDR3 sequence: CASSPGVATNEKLFF. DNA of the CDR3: TGTGCCAGCAGCCCCGGTGTGGCAACTAATGAAAAACTGTTTTTT. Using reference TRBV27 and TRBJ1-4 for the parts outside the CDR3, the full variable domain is EAQVTQNPRYLITVTGKKLTVTCSQNMNHEYMSWYRQDPGLGLRQIYYSMNVEVTDKGDVPEGYKVSRKEKRNFPLILESPSPNQTSLYFCASSPGVATNEKLFFGSGTQLSVL.

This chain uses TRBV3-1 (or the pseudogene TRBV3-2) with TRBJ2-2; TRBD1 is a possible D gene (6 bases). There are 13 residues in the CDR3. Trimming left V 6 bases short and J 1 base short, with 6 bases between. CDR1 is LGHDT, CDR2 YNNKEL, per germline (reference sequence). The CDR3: CASRGQNTGELFF. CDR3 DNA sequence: TGTGCCAGCAGGGGACAGAACACCGGGGAGCTGTTTTTT.

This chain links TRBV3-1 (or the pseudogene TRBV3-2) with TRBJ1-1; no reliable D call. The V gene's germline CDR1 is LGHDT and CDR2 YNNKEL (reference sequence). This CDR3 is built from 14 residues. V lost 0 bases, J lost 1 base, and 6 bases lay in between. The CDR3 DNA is TGTGCCAGCAGCCAAGAACAGAAGAACACTGAAGCTTTCTTT. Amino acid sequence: CASSQEQKNTEAFF.